Shown below are 9 T cell receptor beta chains from a single sample sequenced in a study of OX40 agonist ivuxolimab in advanced cancers. Sequencing was performed with immunoSEQ multiplex PCR; in TCRdb, only in-frame clones are kept and a portion is missing. This sample carries 70,000 to 90,000 clones, approximately 92% of them seen once, and the ten largest clones take about an eighth. The material was CD4+ or CD8+ T cells sorted from blood, obtained in a trial of the OX40 agonist ivuxolimab. The receptors were gathered from an adult with an advanced solid tumor such as melanoma, head and neck, liver or kidney cancer.

This clone occurred a few times. The chain links TRBV6-5 to TRBJ1-5; tentatively, D is TRBD1 (6 bases). Germline CDR1 MNHEY, CDR2 SVGAGI. This CDR3 is 14 amino acids long. V was pared by 5 bases and J by 5 bases, with 13 bases between. The DNA for the CDR3 is TGTGCCAGCAGTAGGGGGGGATACCATCAGCCCCAGCATTTT. Translated: CASSRGGYHQPQHF.

This chain joins TRBV18 and TRBJ2-5; 11 bases are shared with TRBD2. Germline V gives CDR1 KGHSH, CDR2 LQKENI. Trimming took 8 bases from V and 4 from J; bases not matched to a gene: 9. The CDR3 consists of 15 residues. The chain's CDR3 is CASASTGLAAETQYF. The CDR3 DNA is TGTGCCAGCGCAAGCACGGGACTAGCGGCAGAGACCCAGTACTTC.

CDR3 sequence: CASSLVQVDGQRKAFF. DNA for the CDR3: TGTGCCAGCAGCTTAGTGCAGGTAGATGGACAGCGAAAAGCTTTCTTT. The V gene is TRBV7-9, the J gene TRBJ1-1; TRBD1 might be the D (6 bases). The V and J ends lost 1 base and 9 bases respectively, with 21 bases between them. From germline, CDR1 is SEHNR and CDR2 FQNEAQ (reference sequence). There are 16 residues in the CDR3.

The chain couples TRBV6-5 to TRBJ2-5; unclear D gene. CDR3 length: 11 residues. The ends were cut back, 6 bases at V and 5 bases at J, with 7 bases in the middle. Germline V lookup: CDR1 MNHEY, CDR2 SVGAGI. The CDR3 bases are TGTGCCAGCAGCTCATGGGAGACCCAGTACTTC. The encoded protein is CASSSWETQYF.

The CDR3 protein is CASSWDREYYEQYF. In DNA, the CDR3 is TGTGCCAGCAGTTGGGACAGGGAATACTACGAGCAGTACTTC. The chain joins TRBV6-6 to TRBJ2-7; TRBD1 matches 9 bases. J was trimmed by 3 bases and V by 4 bases; bases with no gene match: 4. CDR1 and CDR2 (germline): MNHNY, SVGAGI (reference sequence). CDR3 length: 14 residues.

The chain couples TRBV5-4 to TRBJ2-1; D is undetermined. The CDR3 spans 11 residues. V shed 1 base and J shed 6 bases, with 2 bases lying between them. The germline gives CDR1 SGHNT, CDR2 YYREEE (reference sequence). CDR3 amino acids: CASSLRNEQFF. The CDR3 nucleotides are TGTGCCAGCAGCTTGCGCAATGAGCAGTTCTTC. The whole variable domain, filled in from reference TRBV5-4 and TRBJ2-1, reads ETGVTQSPTHLIKTRGQQVTLRCSSQSGHNTVSWYQQALGQGPQFIFQYYREEENGRGNFPPRFSGLQFPNYSSELNVNALELDDSALYLCASSLRNEQFFGPGTRLTVL.

This rearrangement joins TRBV7-6 to TRBJ2-2; 7 bases agree with TRBD2. The V gene's germline CDR1 is SGHVS and CDR2 FNYEAQ. The CDR3 sequence is 14 residues long. V gave up 5 bases and J gave up 4 bases; unmatched junction bases: 4. In DNA, the CDR3 is TGTGCCAGCAGCGTCGGGACTACCACCGGGGAGCTGTTTTTT. Amino acids: CASSVGTTTGELFF.

The CDR3 DNA reads as TGCGCCAGCAGTGAGGGGACAGGGATTCCTTATAGCAATCAGCCCCAGCATTTT. This sequence encodes CASSEGTGIPYSNQPQHF. The chain is built from TRBV10-2 and TRBJ1-5; 9 bases line up with TRBD1. The germline CDR1 and CDR2 sequences are WSHSY and SAAADI. There are 18 residues in the CDR3. The ends lost 2 bases at V and 0 bases at J; junction bases unmatched: 8.

This clone was found many times. The rearrangement joins TRBV7-9 to TRBJ2-7; D not certain. Trimming took off 1 base at V and 2 bases at J, with 21 bases between the two ends. This CDR3 comprises 18 residues. Germline V gene data show CDR1 as SEHNR and CDR2 as FQNEAQ (reference sequence). The CDR3 reads CASSLGLRTDRWAYEQYF. The CDR3, as DNA: TGTGCCAGCAGCTTAGGTCTACGGACGGACCGGTGGGCCTACGAGCAGTACTTC.